This TCR beta chain was recovered during a study of T cell changes during pregnancy in multiple sclerosis. This CDR3 has 14 residues. V was trimmed by 5 bases and J by 3 bases, leaving 11 bases between them. CDR1 SGHTA and CDR2 FQGNSA come from the germline V gene. This table comes from immunoSEQ multiplex PCR, and its TCRdb copy is limited to in-frame clones, with some not included. Altogether tens of thousands of clones are present, 88% being singletons, with the ten largest covering 5.9%. The TCR comes from a female donor in good health, enrolled as a control in a pregnancy study. V and J are TRBV7-2 and TRBJ1-5; no definite D call. Here the sequenced sample was CD8+ T cells from peripheral blood mononuclear cells, taken after pregnancy. In DNA, the CDR3 is TGTGCCAGCAGCCACGGGAGGTTCAATCAGCCCCAGCATTTT. Its protein product is CASSHGRFNQPQHF.